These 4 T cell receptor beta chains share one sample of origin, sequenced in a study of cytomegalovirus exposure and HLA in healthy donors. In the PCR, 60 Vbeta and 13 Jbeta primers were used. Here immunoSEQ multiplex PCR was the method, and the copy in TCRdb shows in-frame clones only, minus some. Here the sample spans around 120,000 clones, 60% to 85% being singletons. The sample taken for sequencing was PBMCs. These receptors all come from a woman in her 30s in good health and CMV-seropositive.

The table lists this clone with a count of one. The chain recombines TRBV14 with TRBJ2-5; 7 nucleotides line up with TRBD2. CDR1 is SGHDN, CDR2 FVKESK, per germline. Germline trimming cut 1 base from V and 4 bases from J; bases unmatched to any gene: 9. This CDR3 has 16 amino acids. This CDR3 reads CASSQVGSGRTETQYF. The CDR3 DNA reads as TGTGCCAGCAGCCAAGTAGGTAGCGGGCGAACAGAGACCCAGTACTTC.

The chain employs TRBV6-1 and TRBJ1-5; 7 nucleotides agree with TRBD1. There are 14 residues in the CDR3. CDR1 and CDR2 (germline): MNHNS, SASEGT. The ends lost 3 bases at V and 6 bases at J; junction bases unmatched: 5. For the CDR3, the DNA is TGTGCCAGCAGTGACGACAGGGTGGGTCAGCCCCAGCATTTT. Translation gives CASSDDRVGQPQHF.

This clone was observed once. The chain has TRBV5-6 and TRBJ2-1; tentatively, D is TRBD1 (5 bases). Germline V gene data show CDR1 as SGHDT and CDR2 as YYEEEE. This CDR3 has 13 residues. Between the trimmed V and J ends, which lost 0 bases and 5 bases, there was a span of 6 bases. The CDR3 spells CASSLVRDNEQFF. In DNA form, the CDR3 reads TGTGCCAGCAGCTTGGTCAGGGACAATGAGCAGTTCTTC.

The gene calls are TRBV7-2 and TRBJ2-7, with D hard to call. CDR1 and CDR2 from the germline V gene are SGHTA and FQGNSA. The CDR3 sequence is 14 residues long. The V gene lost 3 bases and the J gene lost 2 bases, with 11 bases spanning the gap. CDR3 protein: CASSFTPGTYEQYF. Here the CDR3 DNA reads TGTGCCAGCAGCTTTACCCCAGGTACCTACGAGCAGTACTTC.